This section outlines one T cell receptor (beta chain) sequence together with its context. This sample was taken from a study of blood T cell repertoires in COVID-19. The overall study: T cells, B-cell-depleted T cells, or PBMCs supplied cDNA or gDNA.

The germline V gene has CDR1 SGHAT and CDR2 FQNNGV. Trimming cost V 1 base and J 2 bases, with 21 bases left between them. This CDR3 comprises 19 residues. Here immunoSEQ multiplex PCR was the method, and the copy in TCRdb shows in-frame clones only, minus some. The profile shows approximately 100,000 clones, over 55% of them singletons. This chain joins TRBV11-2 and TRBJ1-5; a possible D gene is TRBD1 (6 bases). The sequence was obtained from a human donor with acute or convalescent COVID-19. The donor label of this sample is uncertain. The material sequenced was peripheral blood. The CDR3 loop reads CASSLAETGSVWGNQPQHF. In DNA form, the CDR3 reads TGTGCCAGCAGCTTAGCCGAAACAGGGTCTGTTTGGGGCAATCAGCCCCAGCATTTT.